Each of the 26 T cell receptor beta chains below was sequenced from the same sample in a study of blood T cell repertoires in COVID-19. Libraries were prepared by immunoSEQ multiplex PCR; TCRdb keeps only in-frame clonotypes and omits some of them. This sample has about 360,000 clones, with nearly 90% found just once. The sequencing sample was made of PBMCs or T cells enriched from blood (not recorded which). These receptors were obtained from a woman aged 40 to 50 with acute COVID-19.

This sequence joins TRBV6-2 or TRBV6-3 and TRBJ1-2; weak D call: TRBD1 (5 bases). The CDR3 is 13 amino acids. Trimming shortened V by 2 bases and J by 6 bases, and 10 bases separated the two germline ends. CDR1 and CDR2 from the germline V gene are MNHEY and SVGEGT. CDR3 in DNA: TGTGCCAGCAGTTACGGGGCAGGGAATGGCTACACCTTC. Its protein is CASSYGAGNGYTF.

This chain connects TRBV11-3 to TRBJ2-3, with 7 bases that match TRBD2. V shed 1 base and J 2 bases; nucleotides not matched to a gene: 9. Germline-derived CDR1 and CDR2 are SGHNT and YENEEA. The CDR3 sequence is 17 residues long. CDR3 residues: CASSLGVYGRDTDTQYF. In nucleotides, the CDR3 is TGTGCCAGCAGCTTAGGAGTATATGGGAGGGACACAGATACGCAGTATTTT.

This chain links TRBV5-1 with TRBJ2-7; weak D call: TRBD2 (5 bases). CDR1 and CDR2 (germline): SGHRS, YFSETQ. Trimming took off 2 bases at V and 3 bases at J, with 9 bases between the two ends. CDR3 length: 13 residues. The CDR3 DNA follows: TGCGCCAGCAGCTTTGAGGGTTACTACGAGCAGTACTTC. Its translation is CASSFEGYYEQYF.

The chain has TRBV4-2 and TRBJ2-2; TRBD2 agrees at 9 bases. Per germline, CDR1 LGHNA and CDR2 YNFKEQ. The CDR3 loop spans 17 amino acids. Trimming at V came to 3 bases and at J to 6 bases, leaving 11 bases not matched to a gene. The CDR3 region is CASSHGRAGGRPGELFF. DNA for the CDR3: TGTGCCAGCAGCCACGGCAGGGCGGGGGGGCGGCCCGGGGAGCTGTTTTTT.

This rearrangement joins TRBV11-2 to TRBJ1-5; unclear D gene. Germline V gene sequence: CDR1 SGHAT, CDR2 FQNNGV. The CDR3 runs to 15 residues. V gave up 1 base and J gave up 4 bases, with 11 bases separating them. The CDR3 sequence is CASSLGHRGNQPQHF. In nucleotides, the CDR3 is TGTGCCAGCAGCTTAGGGCACCGCGGGAATCAGCCCCAGCATTTT.

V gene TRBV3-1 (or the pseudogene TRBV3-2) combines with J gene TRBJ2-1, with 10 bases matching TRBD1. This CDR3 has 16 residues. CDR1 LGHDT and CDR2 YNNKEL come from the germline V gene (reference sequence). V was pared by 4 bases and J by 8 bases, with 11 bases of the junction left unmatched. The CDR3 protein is CASSPDRGVRVDEQFF. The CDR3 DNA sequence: TGTGCCAGCAGCCCGGACAGGGGGGTCCGGGTGGATGAGCAGTTCTTC.

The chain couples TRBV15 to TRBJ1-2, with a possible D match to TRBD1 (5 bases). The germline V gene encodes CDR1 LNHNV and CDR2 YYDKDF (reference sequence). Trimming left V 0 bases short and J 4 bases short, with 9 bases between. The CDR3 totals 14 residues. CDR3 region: CATSRDRERYGYTF. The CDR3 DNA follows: TGTGCCACCAGCAGAGACAGGGAACGCTATGGCTACACCTTC.

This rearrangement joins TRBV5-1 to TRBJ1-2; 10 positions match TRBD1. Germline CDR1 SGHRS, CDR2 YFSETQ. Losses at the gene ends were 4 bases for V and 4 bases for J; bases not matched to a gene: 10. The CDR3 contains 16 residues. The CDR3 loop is CASSPGQGVKAYGYTF. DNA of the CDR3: TGCGCCAGCAGCCCCGGACAGGGGGTTAAGGCCTATGGCTACACCTTC.

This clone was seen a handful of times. The CDR3 spells CASRRLAGGSETDTQYF. The CDR3 DNA reads TGTGCCAGCAGGCGACTAGCGGGGGGGTCCGAGACAGATACGCAGTATTTT. This chain connects TRBV6-6 to TRBJ2-3, with 14 positions matching TRBD2. Germline CDR1 and CDR2: MNHNY and SVGAGI (reference sequence). The CDR3 length is 17 residues. Germline trimming cut 6 bases from V and 3 bases from J; bases unmatched to any gene: 8.

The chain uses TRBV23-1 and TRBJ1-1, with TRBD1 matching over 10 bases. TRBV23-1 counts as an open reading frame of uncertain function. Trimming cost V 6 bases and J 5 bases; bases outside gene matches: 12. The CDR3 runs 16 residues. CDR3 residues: CASSLPRQGAGTEAFF. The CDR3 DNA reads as TGCGCCAGCAGCCTGCCGAGACAGGGGGCCGGGACTGAAGCTTTCTTT.

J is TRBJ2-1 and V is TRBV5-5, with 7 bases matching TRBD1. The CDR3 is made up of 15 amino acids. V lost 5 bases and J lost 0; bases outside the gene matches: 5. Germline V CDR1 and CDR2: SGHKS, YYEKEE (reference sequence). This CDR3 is CASSQDRNSYNEQFF. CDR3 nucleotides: TGTGCCAGCAGTCAGGACAGGAACTCCTACAATGAGCAGTTCTTC.

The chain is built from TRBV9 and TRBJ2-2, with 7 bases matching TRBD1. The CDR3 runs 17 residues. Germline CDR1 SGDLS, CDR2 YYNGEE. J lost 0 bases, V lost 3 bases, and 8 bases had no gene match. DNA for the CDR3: TGTGCCAGCAGCGCCCACGGGACAGTGTCGAACACCGGGGAGCTGTTTTTT. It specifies CASSAHGTVSNTGELFF.

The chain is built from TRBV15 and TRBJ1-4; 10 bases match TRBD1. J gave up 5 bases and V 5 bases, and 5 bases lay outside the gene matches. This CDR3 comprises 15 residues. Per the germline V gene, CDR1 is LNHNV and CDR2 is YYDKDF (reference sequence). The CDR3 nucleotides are TGTGCCACCAGCTGGGGGGACAGGGGAAATGAAAAACTGTTTTTT. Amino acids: CATSWGDRGNEKLFF.

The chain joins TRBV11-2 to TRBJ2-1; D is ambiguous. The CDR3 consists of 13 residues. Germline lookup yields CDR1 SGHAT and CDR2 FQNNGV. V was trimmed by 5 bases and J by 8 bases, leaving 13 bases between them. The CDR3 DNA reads TGTGCCAGCAGCGAAGACTGGATCGATGAGCAGTTCTTC. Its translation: CASSEDWIDEQFF.

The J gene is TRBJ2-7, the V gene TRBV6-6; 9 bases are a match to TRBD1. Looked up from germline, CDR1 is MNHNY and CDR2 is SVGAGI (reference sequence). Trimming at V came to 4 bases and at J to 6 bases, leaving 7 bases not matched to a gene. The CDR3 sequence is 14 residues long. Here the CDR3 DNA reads TGTGCCAGCAGTTCGGGACAGGGTCGGTTCGAGCAGTACTTC. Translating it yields CASSSGQGRFEQYF.

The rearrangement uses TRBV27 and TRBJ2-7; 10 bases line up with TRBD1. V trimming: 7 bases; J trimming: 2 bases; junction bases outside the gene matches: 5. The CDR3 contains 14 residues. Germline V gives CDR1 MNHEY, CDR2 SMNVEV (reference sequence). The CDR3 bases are TGTGCCAGCAAGGGACAGGGGTACACCTACGAGCAGTACTTC. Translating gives CASKGQGYTYEQYF.

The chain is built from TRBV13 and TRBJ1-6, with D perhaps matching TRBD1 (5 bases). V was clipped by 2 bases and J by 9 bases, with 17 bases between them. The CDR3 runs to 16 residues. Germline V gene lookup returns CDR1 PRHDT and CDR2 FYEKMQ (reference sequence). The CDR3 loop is CASSLMTTGGASPLHF. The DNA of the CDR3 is TGTGCCAGCAGCTTAATGACGACGGGGGGAGCTTCACCCCTCCACTTT.

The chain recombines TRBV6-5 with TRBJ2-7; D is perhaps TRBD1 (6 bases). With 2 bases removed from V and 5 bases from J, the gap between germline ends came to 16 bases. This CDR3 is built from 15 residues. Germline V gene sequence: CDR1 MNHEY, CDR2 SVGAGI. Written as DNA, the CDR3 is TGTGCCAGCAGTTACGAGTTAGGGGGTTGGCACGAGCAGTACTTC. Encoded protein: CASSYELGGWHEQYF.

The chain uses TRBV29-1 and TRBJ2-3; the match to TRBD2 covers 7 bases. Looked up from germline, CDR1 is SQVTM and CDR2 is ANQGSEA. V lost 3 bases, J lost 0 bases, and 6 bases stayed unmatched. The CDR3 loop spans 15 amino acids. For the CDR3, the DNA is TGCAGCGTTGAGTTGGCGGGGGTTAGCACAGATACGCAGTATTTT. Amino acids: CSVELAGVSTDTQYF.

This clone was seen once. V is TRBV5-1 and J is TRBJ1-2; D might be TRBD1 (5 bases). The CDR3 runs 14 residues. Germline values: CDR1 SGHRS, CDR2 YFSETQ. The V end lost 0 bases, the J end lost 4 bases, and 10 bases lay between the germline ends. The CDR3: CASSLGSQGYGYTF. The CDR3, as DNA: TGCGCCAGCAGCTTGGGGTCCCAGGGCTATGGCTACACCTTC.

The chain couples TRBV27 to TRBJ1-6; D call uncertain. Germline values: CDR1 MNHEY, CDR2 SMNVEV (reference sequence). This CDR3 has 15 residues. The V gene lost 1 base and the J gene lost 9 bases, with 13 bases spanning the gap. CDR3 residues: CASSLFYGFVSPLHF. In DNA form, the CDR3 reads TGTGCCAGCAGTTTATTTTACGGTTTTGTTTCACCCCTCCACTTT.

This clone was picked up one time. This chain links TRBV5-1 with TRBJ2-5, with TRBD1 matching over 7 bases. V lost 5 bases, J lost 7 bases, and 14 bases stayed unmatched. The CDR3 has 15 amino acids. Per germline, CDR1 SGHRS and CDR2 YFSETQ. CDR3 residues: CASREGGETYGTQYF. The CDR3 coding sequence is TGCGCCAGCAGGGAAGGGGGCGAAACCTATGGGACCCAGTACTTC.

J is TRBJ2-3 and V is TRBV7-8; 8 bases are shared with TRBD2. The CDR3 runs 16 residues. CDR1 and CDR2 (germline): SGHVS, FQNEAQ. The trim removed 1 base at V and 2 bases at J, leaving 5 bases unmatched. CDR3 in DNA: TGTGCCAGCAGCTTAGGGTTAGCGGGACTCACAGATACGCAGTATTTT. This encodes CASSLGLAGLTDTQYF.

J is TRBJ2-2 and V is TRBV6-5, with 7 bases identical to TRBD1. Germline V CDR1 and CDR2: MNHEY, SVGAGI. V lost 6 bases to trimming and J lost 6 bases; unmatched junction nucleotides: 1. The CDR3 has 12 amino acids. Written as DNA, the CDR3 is TGTGCCAGCAGCCAGGGGGCCGGGGAGCTGTTTTTT. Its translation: CASSQGAGELFF.

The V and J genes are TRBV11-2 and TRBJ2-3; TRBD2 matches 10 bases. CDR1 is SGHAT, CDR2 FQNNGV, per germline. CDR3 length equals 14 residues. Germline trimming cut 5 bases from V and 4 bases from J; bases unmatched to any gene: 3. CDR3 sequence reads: CASSPGLAADTQYF. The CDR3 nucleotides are TGTGCCAGCAGCCCAGGACTAGCGGCAGATACGCAGTATTTT. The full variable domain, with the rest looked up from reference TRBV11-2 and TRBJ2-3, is EAGVAQSPRYKIIEKRQSVAFWCNPISGHATLYWYQQILGQGPKLLIQFQNNGVVDDSQLPKDRFSAERLKGVDSTLKIQPAKLEDSAVYLCASSPGLAADTQYFGPGTRLTVL.

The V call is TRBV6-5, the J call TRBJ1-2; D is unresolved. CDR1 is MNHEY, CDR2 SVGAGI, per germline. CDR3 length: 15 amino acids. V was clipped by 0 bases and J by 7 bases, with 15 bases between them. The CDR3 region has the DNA TGTGCCAGCAGTTACTCATTAGGAGGAGGGATTGGCTACACCTTC. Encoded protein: CASSYSLGGGIGYTF.